This TCR beta chain was sequenced for a study of Graves' ophthalmopathy and Graves' hyperthyroidism. Study-level findings and limits: Ophthalmopathy progression cases were predicted by the model with roughly 70% sensitivity and around 72% specificity.

Points on this clonotype: What it binds is not known. A junction end diverges from the germline sequence, so it may reflect a read error.

RNA transcripts served as template for amplifying TCR beta CDR3 sequences. First-round RT-PCR relied on HTBI primers, and a second-round multiplex PCR came next. TCRdb re-analysed the multiplex PCR reads in MiXCR, keeping a single row per CDR3 protein. Of more than 40,000 distinct CDR3 sequences in the sample, 50% were seen once. The germline gives CDR1 KGHDR, CDR2 SFDVKD. CDR3 length equals 13 residues. The chain is built from TRBV24-1 and TRBJ2-4; D might be TRBD2 (6 bases). The receptor was isolated from an adult man with Graves' ophthalmopathy. Sequencing was carried out using peripheral blood. In nucleotides, the CDR3 is TGTGCCGCCAGTGAGGACGGGGGAAACATTCAGTACTTC. Encoded protein: CAASEDGGNIQYF.